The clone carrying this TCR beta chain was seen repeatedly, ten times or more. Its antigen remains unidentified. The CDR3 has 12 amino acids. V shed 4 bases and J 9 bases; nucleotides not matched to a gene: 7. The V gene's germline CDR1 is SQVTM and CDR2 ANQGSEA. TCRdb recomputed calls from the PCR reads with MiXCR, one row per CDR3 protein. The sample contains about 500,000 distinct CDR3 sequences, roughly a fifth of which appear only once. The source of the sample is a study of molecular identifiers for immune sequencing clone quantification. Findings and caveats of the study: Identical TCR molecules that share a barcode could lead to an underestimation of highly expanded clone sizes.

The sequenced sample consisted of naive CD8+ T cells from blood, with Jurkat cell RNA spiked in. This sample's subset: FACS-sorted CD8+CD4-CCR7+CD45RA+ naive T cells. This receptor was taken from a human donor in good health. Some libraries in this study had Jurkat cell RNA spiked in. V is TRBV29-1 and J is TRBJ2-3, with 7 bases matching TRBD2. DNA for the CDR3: TGCAGCGTTGGGGATTTCGGGAGGACGCAGTATTTT. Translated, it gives CSVGDFGRTQYF.